The 31 T cell receptor beta chains presented below share a single source sample, sequenced in a study of CXCR3-negative and CXCR3-positive naive CD8 T cells. UMI labels and 5' RACE were used to prepare the TRB cDNA libraries. TCRdb reprocessed the 5' RACE reads, with one entry per CDR3 protein and no DNA. The table lists tens of thousands of distinct CDR3 sequences, with less than 0.85% in the top ten. The antigens these receptors bind are not known. Overall study findings and caveats: Compared with CXCR3-negative naive cells, CXCR3-positive naive cells showed more hydrophobic TRB CDR3s.

Source material: naive CXCR3+ CD8+ T cells from blood. As to subset: CD45RO-CCR7+CD27+CD95- naive CD8+ T cells expressing CXCR3 (TNR3+). These receptors all stem from a human donor in good health. Some clones in this sample may be carry-over from other donors' samples.

V usage is TRBV5-1 and J usage is TRBJ1-6. This CDR3 is 14 amino acids long. Looked up from germline, CDR1 is SGHRS and CDR2 is YFSETQ. The chain's CDR3 is CASSLAGVLSPLHF. Supplemented by reference TRBV5-1 and TRBJ1-6, the full variable domain reads KAGVTQTPRYLIKTRGQQVTLSCSPISGHRSVSWYQQTPGQGLQFLFEYFSETQRNKGNFPGRFSGRQFSNSRSEMNVSTLELGDSALYLCASSLAGVLSPLHFGNGTRLTVT.

Here the CDR3 reads CSVRVLSSYEQYF. The rearrangement uses TRBV20-1 and TRBJ2-7. CDR3 size: 13 residues. Looked up from germline, CDR1 is DFQATT and CDR2 is SNEGSKA (reference sequence).

This CDR3 reads CSVRTSETYEQYF. The rearrangement links TRBV29-1 to TRBJ2-7; lacking DNA, the TRBD2 call made by TCRdb goes unchecked. The germline V gene has CDR1 SQVTM and CDR2 ANQGSEA. There are 13 residues in the CDR3.

The chain couples TRBV10-3 to TRBJ2-3; the D call of TRBD1 rests on TCRdb alone, since no DNA is present to check it. The CDR3 extends over 14 amino acids. CDR1 and CDR2 from the germline V gene are ENHRY and SYGVKD. CDR3 residues: CAIMTGGNTDTQYF.

The chain has TRBV2 and TRBJ1-5; TCRdb designates TRBD1, a call that cannot be tested without DNA. The germline CDR1 and CDR2 sequences are SNHLY and FYNNEI. The CDR3 runs 18 residues. The CDR3 loop reads CASSSTGTGNEGNQPQHF.

J is TRBJ1-2 and V is TRBV20-1; TCRdb lists TRBD1, though no DNA is available to test this call. The CDR3 extends over 14 amino acids. Germline values: CDR1 DFQATT, CDR2 SNEGSKA (reference sequence). The CDR3 reads CSARGRAPADGYTF.

V usage is TRBV28 and J usage is TRBJ1-1; TCRdb's assignment of TRBD1 cannot be checked, as there is no DNA. CDR3 size: 17 residues. Germline CDR1 is MDHEN and CDR2 is SYDVKM. The CDR3 sequence: CASSFAPGTGTNTEAFF.

The rearrangement links TRBV12-5 to TRBJ1-5. CDR1 and CDR2 from the germline V gene are LGHNT and FRNRAP. The CDR3 sequence is 12 residues long. CDR3 loop: CASGLTDQPQHF.

J is TRBJ2-1 and V is TRBV5-1. The CDR3 runs 15 residues. Per germline, CDR1 SGHRS and CDR2 YFSETQ. The CDR3: CASSLGSSSYNEQFF.

The J gene is TRBJ2-3, the V gene TRBV7-2; absent DNA, TCRdb's TRBD2 call cannot be checked. The germline V gene encodes CDR1 SGHTA and CDR2 FQGNSA. The CDR3 contains 17 residues. The CDR3 sequence is CASSLMYPAGSTDTQYF.

The V call is TRBV5-5, the J call TRBJ2-7. CDR1 is SGHKS and CDR2 is YYEKEE in the germline V gene (reference sequence). The CDR3 sequence is 12 residues long. The CDR3 loop is CASSSWSYEQYF. Supplemented by reference TRBV5-5 and TRBJ2-7, the full variable domain reads DAGVTQSPTHLIKTRGQQVTLRCSPISGHKSVSWYQQVLGQGPQFIFQYYEKEERGRGNFPDRFSARQFPNYSSELNVNALLLGDSALYLCASSSWSYEQYFGPGTRLTVT.

The genes are TRBV30 and TRBJ1-1; no DNA is available, so the TRBD1 call from TCRdb remains unchecked. The CDR3 extends over 14 amino acids. Germline V gives CDR1 GTSNPN, CDR2 SVGIG (reference sequence). CDR3 amino acids: CAWSFQGGNTEAFF.

The CDR3 loop reads CASRAEPGQYSNQPQHF. The J gene is TRBJ1-5, the V gene TRBV6-2 or TRBV6-3; TCRdb proposes TRBD1, but this gene call is untestable without DNA. From germline, CDR1 is MNHEY and CDR2 SVGEGT. The CDR3 extends over 17 amino acids.

This chain joins TRBV5-5 and TRBJ2-1; TCRdb proposes TRBD1, but this gene call is untestable without DNA. CDR1 and CDR2 from the germline V gene are SGHKS and YYEKEE (reference sequence). There are 16 residues in the CDR3. CDR3: CASSLNWVRDQDEQFF.

CDR3 region: CASSPRQVVGELFF. The chain couples TRBV7-6 to TRBJ2-2; TCRdb indicates TRBD1, and absent DNA this call remains unverified. CDR1 is SGHVS and CDR2 is FNYEAQ in the germline V gene. The length of the CDR3 is 14 residues.

The chain couples TRBV6-2 or TRBV6-3 to TRBJ2-3; as DNA is missing, the TRBD1 call by TCRdb cannot be tested. The CDR3 has 14 residues. Germline assignment: CDR1 MNHEY and CDR2 SVGEGT. CDR3 region: CASSPWGNADTQYF.

This chain joins TRBV13 and TRBJ1-3; with no DNA, the TCRdb D assignment of TRBD1 cannot be verified. The germline CDR1 and CDR2 sequences are PRHDT and FYEKMQ (reference sequence). This CDR3 is 19 amino acids long. CDR3 loop: CASSLRTGDGTPSGNTIYF.

This chain joins TRBV27 and TRBJ2-2; TCRdb reports TRBD1, a call that lacks DNA to check it against. This CDR3 is built from 16 residues. Germline V gives CDR1 MNHEY, CDR2 SMNVEV (reference sequence). CDR3 sequence: CASSFPGQGPPGELFF.

The chain is built from TRBV27 and TRBJ1-2. This CDR3 comprises 13 residues. Germline CDR1 reads MNHEY; CDR2 reads SMNVEV (reference sequence). Here the CDR3 reads CASSLGSFYGYTF.

J is TRBJ2-5 and V is TRBV25-1; TCRdb proposes TRBD2, but this gene call is untestable without DNA. The CDR3 has 17 residues. Germline V gene sequence: CDR1 MGHDK, CDR2 SYGVNS. The CDR3 spells CAGSEYFIGGTQETQYF.

J is TRBJ2-1 and V is TRBV13; the D call of TRBD2 rests on TCRdb alone, since no DNA is present to check it. The CDR3 runs 17 residues. Per germline, CDR1 PRHDT and CDR2 FYEKMQ (reference sequence). The CDR3 protein is CASSLVAGGSSYNEQFF.

The chain recombines TRBV12-3 or TRBV12-4 with TRBJ2-5. The CDR3 is 12 amino acids. The CDR3 sequence is CASSSPSGTQYF.

The gene calls are TRBV7-9 and TRBJ1-2. CDR1 SEHNR and CDR2 FQNEAQ come from the germline V gene (reference sequence). The CDR3 length is 13 residues. The CDR3: CASSPARVYGYTF.

The chain joins TRBV27 to TRBJ2-1; with no DNA, the TCRdb D assignment of TRBD2 cannot be verified. Germline values: CDR1 MNHEY, CDR2 SMNVEV (reference sequence). This CDR3 spans 15 amino acids. The CDR3 sequence is CASSLESVRGDEQFF.

This CDR3 is CASSQDASPLRETQYF. J is TRBJ2-5 and V is TRBV4-1. CDR1 is MGHRA and CDR2 is YSYEKL in the germline V gene. CDR3 length: 16 residues.

The chain joins TRBV4-1 to TRBJ2-7. The V gene's germline CDR1 is MGHRA and CDR2 YSYEKL. The CDR3 runs 14 residues. The CDR3 here is CASSQNYGGYEQYF.

V and J are TRBV5-1 and TRBJ2-7. The CDR3 has 14 residues. Germline lookup yields CDR1 SGHRS and CDR2 YFSETQ. The CDR3 loop is CASSLDLSDYEQYF.

The chain employs TRBV12-3 or TRBV12-4 and TRBJ2-3; TCRdb gives TRBD1 as the D gene, but with no DNA this cannot be confirmed. The CDR3 has 15 amino acids. The chain's CDR3 is CASSFRQGPTDTQYF.

The chain links TRBV6-5 to TRBJ1-1. The CDR3 loop spans 17 amino acids. Germline CDR1 reads MNHEY; CDR2 reads SVGAGI. The chain's CDR3 is CASSYSKAFGANTEAFF.

The chain uses TRBV29-1 and TRBJ2-3; without DNA, the TCRdb call of TRBD1 cannot be checked. The CDR3 has 16 amino acids. Germline CDR1 and CDR2: SQVTM and ANQGSEA. CDR3 protein: CSVEVGQGNLGDTQYF.

This chain links TRBV4-1 with TRBJ1-5. This CDR3 spans 15 amino acids. Germline V gene data show CDR1 as MGHRA and CDR2 as YSYEKL. CDR3 sequence: CASSQGILLNQPQHF.